This T cell receptor beta chain was retrieved from a study of neoadjuvant nivolumab and ipilimumab in lung cancer. Study-level results: From pretherapy to surgery, tumor richness and clonality rose with dual therapy. TCR richness and clonality were higher in tumors than adjacent uninvolved lung.

Germline values: CDR1 LGHNA, CDR2 YSLEER. This CDR3 is built from 14 residues. The J segment lost 4 bases and the V segment lost 4 bases, leaving 7 bases of the junction unmatched. About this clone itself: Its antigen is still unknown.

Produced via immunoSEQ multiplex PCR; TCRdb's table is partial and in-frame only. Among about 28,000 clones listed, about 78% were seen once. Sequencing was performed on tumor tissue, taken after neoadjuvant nivolumab, alone or with ipilimumab, at or shortly before surgery. This clonotype originated in an adult with non-small cell lung cancer. The chain combines TRBV4-3 with TRBJ2-7; 7 bases align to TRBD1. The CDR3 loop is CASSPGTATYEQYF. The CDR3, as DNA: TGCGCCAGCAGCCCAGGGACAGCTACGTACGAGCAGTACTTC.